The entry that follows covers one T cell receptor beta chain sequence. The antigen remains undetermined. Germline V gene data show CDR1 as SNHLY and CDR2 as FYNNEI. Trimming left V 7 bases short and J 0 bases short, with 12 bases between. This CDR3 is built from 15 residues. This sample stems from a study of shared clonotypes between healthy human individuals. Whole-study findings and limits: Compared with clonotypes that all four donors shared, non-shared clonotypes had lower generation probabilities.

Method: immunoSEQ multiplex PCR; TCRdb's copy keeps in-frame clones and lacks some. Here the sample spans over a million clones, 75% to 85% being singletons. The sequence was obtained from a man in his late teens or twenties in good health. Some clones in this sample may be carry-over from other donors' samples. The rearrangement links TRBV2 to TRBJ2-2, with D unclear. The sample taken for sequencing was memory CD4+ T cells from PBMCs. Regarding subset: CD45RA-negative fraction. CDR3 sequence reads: CASKRSVSNTGELFF. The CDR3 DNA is TGTGCCAGCAAGAGGAGCGTATCGAACACCGGGGAGCTGTTTTTT.